This record concerns one TCR beta chain sequence. Participant ages covered roughly 18 to 90 years across 25 or so US areas. Participants' reported clinical history set cohort assignment. Clones were read by immunoSEQ multiplex PCR, and TCRdb kept only the in-frame ones, dropping some. The table lists some 210,000 clones, 87% of them singletons. The CDR3 is 11 amino acids. The ends were cut back, 5 bases at V and 9 bases at J, with 8 bases in the middle. The sample belongs to a study of blood T cell repertoires in COVID-19. About the study: Sites in the United States, Italy and Spain provided acute and convalescent COVID-19 samples. Nucleic acid was either cDNA or gDNA, and it came from T cells, B-cell-depleted T cells, or PBMCs.

Sequences were obtained from PBMCs or T cells enriched from blood (not recorded which). This sequence originates from a man between 18 and 29 years old with acute COVID-19. V gene TRBV12-3 or TRBV12-4 combines with J gene TRBJ2-1; tentatively, D is TRBD2 (5 bases). DNA of the CDR3: TGTGCCAGCAGTGAGGGAGTTGAGCAGTTCTTC. Its translation: CASSEGVEQFF.